This TCR beta chain was obtained from a study of cytomegalovirus exposure and HLA in healthy donors. The CDR3 contains 12 residues. The junction had 2 bases not matched to a gene; V was cut back by 9 bases and J by 1 base. CDR1 and CDR2 (germline): SNHLY, FYNNEI. The primer mix had 60 Vbeta and 13 Jbeta primers. Libraries were prepared by immunoSEQ multiplex PCR; TCRdb keeps only in-frame clonotypes and omits some of them. The table lists about 200,000 clones, 65% to 85% of them singletons. Sample: PBMCs. The receptor was isolated from a boy younger than 10 in good health and CMV-seronegative. The chain carries TRBV2 and TRBJ1-2; TRBD1 aligns across 7 bases. As DNA, the CDR3 is TGTGCCAGTGGGGACAGTAACTATGGCTACACCTTC. As protein: CASGDSNYGYTF.